One and the same sample provided the 21 T cell receptor beta chains below, sequenced in a study of identical twins' blood T cells. TCRdb passed the 5' RACE reads through MiXCR, listing each CDR3 protein once. The sample shows hundreds of thousands of distinct CDR3 sequences, over 25% of them seen only once. Sequenced sample: PBMCs. Receptors were obtained from a woman aged 18 to 50 in good health.

The J gene is TRBJ1-6, the V gene TRBV12-3 or TRBV12-4, with D tentatively TRBD1 (5 bases). This CDR3 spans 16 amino acids. Trimming removed 6 bases from V and 7 bases from J, with 19 bases in between. The CDR3 region has the DNA TGTGCCAGCAGCTATCCAGGGATGGGGCTAAATTCACCCCTCCACTTT. Protein sequence: CASSYPGMGLNSPLHF.

A remark on this clonotype: With a much larger clone just one base away, this may be a read error. The chain carries TRBV18 and TRBJ1-1; D is uncertain. CDR3 length equals 16 residues. Trimming removed 3 bases at V and 3 bases at J, with 17 bases between. Germline CDR1 reads KGHSH; CDR2 reads LQKENI. CDR3 sequence reads: CASSPYQARHYTEAFF. CDR3 nucleotides: TGTGCCAGCTCACCTTATCAGGCCAGACACTACACTGAAGCTTTCTTT.

Regarding this clonotype: A read error may produce the germline difference seen at one junction end. The V call is TRBV7-7, the J call TRBJ2-3; 9 bases match TRBD1. CDR1 and CDR2 from the germline V gene are SSHAT and FNYEAQ (reference sequence). The CDR3 is 15 residues long. The CDR3 nucleotides read TGTGCTAGCAGCTACCGGGACAGGGAAACAGATACGCAGTATTTT. Translation gives CASSYRDRETDTQYF.

This clonotype was seen a few times. This chain connects TRBV11-1 to TRBJ1-2, with no clear D. Trimming took 5 bases from V and 8 from J, leaving 18 bases between them. This CDR3 region has 14 residues. Per germline, CDR1 SGHAT and CDR2 FQDESV (reference sequence). The CDR3 here is CASSLPPPTQGYTF. CDR3 sequence (DNA): TGTGCCAGCAGCCTTCCACCCCCCACGCAAGGCTACACCTTC.

The sample holds many counts of this clonotype. The chain uses TRBV29-1 and TRBJ1-2; tentative D call: TRBD1 (6 bases). The CDR3 sequence is 13 residues long. Deletions cut 8 bases from V and 5 bases from J, with 18 bases between. Germline V CDR1 and CDR2: SQVTM, ANQGSEA. The CDR3: CSTADSFWYGYTF. The DNA of the CDR3 is TGCAGCACGGCGGACAGTTTTTGGTATGGCTACACCTTC.

The chain recombines TRBV3-1 with TRBJ1-2, with D possibly being TRBD1 (6 bases). V was cut by 4 bases and J by 4 bases, with 10 bases left in between. Germline V CDR1 and CDR2: LGHDT, YNNKEL (reference sequence). This CDR3 contains 13 residues. The CDR3 protein is CASSRGAAYGYTF. Here the CDR3 DNA reads TGTGCCAGCAGCCGGGGGGCGGCCTATGGCTACACCTTC.

There are a few counts of this clonotype. V gene TRBV18 combines with J gene TRBJ1-1; weak D call: TRBD1 (5 bases). Germline CDR1 reads KGHSH; CDR2 reads LQKENI. The CDR3 is 12 residues long. V was shortened by 8 bases and J by 7 bases, with 14 bases between the two germline ends. The CDR3 loop reads CASLSIGGEAFF. The CDR3 coding sequence is TGTGCCAGCCTATCGATTGGGGGTGAAGCTTTCTTT. Looking up the rest from reference TRBV18 and TRBJ1-1 gives the full variable domain: NAGVMQNPRHLVRRRGQEARLRCSPMKGHSHVYWYRQLPEEGLKFMVYLQKENIIDESGMPKERFSAEFPKEGPSILRIQQVVRGDSAAYFCASLSIGGEAFFGQGTRLTVV.

Only a few counts were recorded for this clonotype. The rearrangement links TRBV5-1 to TRBJ1-1; possible D gene TRBD1, 5 bases. V lost 4 bases, J lost 6 bases, and 10 bases lay in between. Germline V gene sequence: CDR1 SGHRS, CDR2 YFSETQ. This CDR3 has 12 residues. The CDR3 sequence is CASSASGPEAFF. Written as DNA, the CDR3 is TGCGCCAGCAGCGCTTCAGGGCCTGAAGCTTTCTTT.

The rearrangement links TRBV19 to TRBJ1-5; D gene uncertain. V was cut by 2 bases and J by 6 bases, with 17 bases left in between. CDR1 LNHDA and CDR2 SQIVND come from the germline V gene (reference sequence). This CDR3 is built from 16 residues. As DNA, the CDR3 is TGTGCCAGTAGTATAAGTTGGGGAACTTCTGGTCAGCCCCAGCATTTT. Translating gives CASSISWGTSGQPQHF.

This chain links TRBV4-3 with TRBJ2-1; D is unresolved. The length of the CDR3 is 13 residues. Germline V lookup: CDR1 LGHNA, CDR2 YSLEER. The V and J ends lost 3 bases and 4 bases respectively, with 7 bases between them. The CDR3 spells CASSQVEYNEQFF. The CDR3 nucleotides read TGCGCCAGCAGCCAGGTTGAGTACAATGAGCAGTTCTTC.

Remarks on this clonotype: A read error may produce the germline difference seen at one junction end. The chain links TRBV7-6 to TRBJ1-6; D is ambiguous. Germline V CDR1 and CDR2: SGHVS, FNYEAQ. The CDR3 loop spans 14 amino acids. Here the CDR3 DNA reads TGTGCCCGCAGCTTAGAAAGATATAATTCACCCCTCCACTTT. Translated: CARSLERYNSPLHF.

The chain links TRBV19 to TRBJ2-2; 7 positions match TRBD1. The CDR3 has 15 residues. CDR1 and CDR2 from the germline V gene are LNHDA and SQIVND (reference sequence). The trim removed 4 bases at V and 5 bases at J, leaving 7 bases unmatched. The CDR3 spells CASSNTGVRTGELFF. DNA for the CDR3: TGTGCCAGTAGTAACACAGGGGTGAGAACCGGGGAGCTGTTTTTT.

Details on this clonotype: A much larger clone is a single base away; this may be a read error. For the CDR3, the DNA is TGTGCCAGCAGTGAGATCGTGAATACGCAGTGTTTT. Translation gives CASSEIVNTQCF. The genes are TRBV2 and TRBJ2-3; D not resolved. The CDR3 sequence is 12 residues long. Germline CDR1 is SNHLY and CDR2 is FYNNEI.

This clonotype was seen a handful of times. The chain employs TRBV20-1 and TRBJ2-1; TRBD2 agrees at 13 bases. The J segment lost 1 base and the V segment lost 1 base, leaving 7 bases of the junction unmatched. The germline V gene has CDR1 DFQATT and CDR2 SNEGSKA (reference sequence). This CDR3 contains 18 residues. CDR3 residues: CSARARTSGSRSYNEQFF. The CDR3 nucleotides read TGCAGTGCTAGAGCCCGGACTAGCGGGAGTAGGTCCTACAATGAGCAGTTCTTC.

The chain's CDR3 is CASSLTPGTPYSGNTIYF. The CDR3 nucleotides are TGTGCCAGCAGCTTGACACCCGGGACACCTTACTCTGGAAACACCATATATTTT. The chain joins TRBV7-2 to TRBJ1-3; D may be TRBD1 (6 bases). From germline, CDR1 is SGHTA and CDR2 FQGNSA. The CDR3 spans 18 residues. Trimming cost V 3 bases and J 0 bases, with 18 bases left between them.

The chain combines TRBV11-3 with TRBJ1-2; TRBD1 agrees at 8 bases. The CDR3 contains 14 residues. The germline V gene has CDR1 SGHNT and CDR2 YENEEA. J lost 5 bases, V lost 5 bases, and 7 bases had no gene match. CDR3 nucleotide sequence: TGTGCCAGCAGCCTCGGGACAGGAGCATATGGCTACACCTTC. Its translation is CASSLGTGAYGYTF.

This chain connects TRBV19 to TRBJ1-5; D is perhaps TRBD1 (6 bases). The CDR3 is made up of 14 amino acids. Germline values: CDR1 LNHDA, CDR2 SQIVND (reference sequence). Trimming took 10 bases from V and 3 from J, leaving 16 bases between them. CDR3 in DNA: TGTGCCACCGATACAGGGTTTACCAATCAGCCCCAGCATTTT. This gives the protein CATDTGFTNQPQHF.

This clonotype was recorded at least ten times. The chain combines TRBV2 with TRBJ1-1; D uncertain. The CDR3 is 13 residues long. V lost 2 bases and J lost 4, with 8 bases in between. The germline gives CDR1 SNHLY, CDR2 FYNNEI. The CDR3 bases are TGTGCCAGCAGTGAACCCCCGTCCACTGAAGCTTTCTTT. This codes for CASSEPPSTEAFF. The full variable domain, completed using reference TRBV2 and TRBJ1-1, is EPEVTQTPSHQVTQMGQEVILRCVPISNHLYFYWYRQILGQKVEFLVSFYNNEISEKSEIFDDQFSVERPDGSNFTLKIRSTKLEDSAMYFCASSEPPSTEAFFGQGTRLTVV.

In this sample, this clonotype turned up a few times. The rearrangement uses TRBV6-4 and TRBJ1-1; no clear D. The CDR3 extends over 15 amino acids. Trimming removed 3 bases from V and 4 bases from J, with 15 bases in between. Per the germline V gene, CDR1 is MRHNA and CDR2 is SNTAGT. The CDR3: CASSEGFTKPTEAFF. The CDR3 DNA reads TGTGCCAGCAGTGAAGGGTTCACCAAGCCCACTGAAGCTTTCTTT.

This chain uses TRBV20-1 with TRBJ1-5, with a possible D match to TRBD1 (5 bases). The CDR3 is 12 residues long. V was cut by 3 bases and J by 4 bases, with 7 bases left in between. CDR1 DFQATT and CDR2 SNEGSKA come from the germline V gene (reference sequence). The CDR3 reads CSASDSNQPQHF. For the CDR3, the DNA is TGCAGTGCTAGTGACAGTAATCAGCCCCAGCATTTT.

On this clonotype: Possible read error: a much larger clone is one base away. The rearrangement uses TRBV9 and TRBJ2-3; D gene unclear. CDR3 length equals 13 residues. Deletions cut 2 bases from V and 8 bases from J, with 12 bases between. Germline V gene lookup returns CDR1 SGDLS and CDR2 YYNGEE. The CDR3, as DNA: TGTGCCAGCAGCGTCCATACTGCAGGTACGCAGTATTTT. It yields the protein CASSVHTAGTQYF.